This T cell receptor (beta chain) was sequenced during a study of molecular identifiers for immune sequencing clone quantification. From germline, CDR1 is LGHDT and CDR2 YNNKEL (reference sequence). The J segment lost 4 bases and the V segment lost 1 base, leaving 6 bases of the junction unmatched. This CDR3 is 15 amino acids long. Study observations and caveats: Spiked TCR RNA from one Jurkat cell reportedly showed up when mixed among one million naive cells. Sizes of highly expanded clones could be underestimated through identical TCRs sharing a barcode. Among effectors, clones above 20 RNA copies held over 99% of molecules; among naive cells, under 1%.

With listed TCR primers and previously described methods, bulk TCR libraries were prepared. From the PCR reads, TCRdb called clonotypes with MiXCR, one entry per CDR3 protein. The sample consists of around 480,000 distinct CDR3 sequences, about 25% of them appearing once. For this clonotype: Its antigen is not identified.

The chain combines TRBV3-1 with TRBJ2-5, with 7 bases that match TRBD1. The sample was naive CD8+ T cells from blood, with Jurkat cell RNA spiked in. Indicated subset: FACS-sorted CD8+CD4-CCR7+CD45RA+ naive T cells. The clonotype originates from a human donor in good health. Some libraries in this study had Jurkat cell RNA spiked in. The CDR3: CASSQGTTGLETQYF. The CDR3 nucleotides are TGTGCCAGCAGCCAAGGAACGACAGGGTTAGAGACCCAGTACTTC.